This T cell receptor (beta chain) came from a study of blood T cell repertoires in COVID-19. Authors' methods: Reference gene primer amplification in the assay estimated nucleated cell counts. This table comes from immunoSEQ multiplex PCR, and its TCRdb copy is limited to in-frame clones, with some not included. V and J calls and clone size are as listed in that table; D and trimming were resolved from the DNA. The sample lists roughly 190,000 clones; about 86% were seen once. The V end lost 2 bases, the J end lost 2 bases, and 13 bases lay between the germline ends. CDR3 length: 15 amino acids. Germline CDR1 is GTSNPN and CDR2 is SVGIG (reference sequence).

The chain couples TRBV30 to TRBJ1-3, with D perhaps matching TRBD1 (5 bases). What was sequenced was peripheral blood. The TCR sequence derives from a man under 40 with active or convalescent COVID-19. CDR3 protein: CAWSSGDGAGNTIYF. The CDR3 nucleotides read TGTGCCTGGAGTAGCGGGGACGGGGCTGGAAACACCATATATTTT. The variable domain in full, completed from reference TRBV30 and TRBJ1-3, reads SQTIHQWPATLVQPVGSPLSLECTVEGTSNPNLYWYRQAAGRGLQLLFYSVGIGQISSEVPQNLSASRPQDRQFILSSKKLLLSDSGFYLCAWSSGDGAGNTIYFGEGSWLTVV.